This T cell receptor beta chain was recovered during a study of blood T cells in healthy people across ages. The CDR3 sequence is 11 residues long. Trimming cost V 6 bases and J 5 bases, with 5 bases left between them. Germline V lookup: CDR1 MNHEY, CDR2 SVGEGT. This clonotype occurred a few times. It was with a sample-barcoded 5' primer and a J-beta primer mix that a second PCR of about 6 to 11 cycles was run. TCRdb reprocessed the 5' RACE reads with MiXCR, giving one entry per CDR3 protein. This sample has some 1,000,000 distinct CDR3 sequences; under 30% occur once, and the top ten carry 0.65% to 0.75%. The same sample was also studied in work on T cells of mothers and their children.

The sample taken for sequencing was blood. The receptor's source is a girl aged 2 to 9 in good health. V is TRBV6-2 or TRBV6-3 and J is TRBJ2-4; D remains unclear. The CDR3 loop reads CASSRQNIQYF. CDR3 sequence (DNA): TGTGCCAGCAGCCGACAAAACATTCAGTACTTC.